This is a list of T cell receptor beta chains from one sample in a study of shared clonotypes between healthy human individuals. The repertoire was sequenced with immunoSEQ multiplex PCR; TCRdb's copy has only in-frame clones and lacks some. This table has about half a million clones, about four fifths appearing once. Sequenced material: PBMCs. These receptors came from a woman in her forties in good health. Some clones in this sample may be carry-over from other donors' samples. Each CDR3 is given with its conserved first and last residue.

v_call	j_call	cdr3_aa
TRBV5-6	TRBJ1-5	CASSLYSAGASNQPQHF
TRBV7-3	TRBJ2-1	CASSPRRAAYNEQFF
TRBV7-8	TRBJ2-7	CASSLVPGREQYF
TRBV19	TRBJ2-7	CASRGGLTYEQYF
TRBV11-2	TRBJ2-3	CASSLIGGSTDTQYF
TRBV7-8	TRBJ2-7	CASSPEQGAYYEQYF
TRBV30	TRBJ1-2	CAWSKHRGPNYGYTF
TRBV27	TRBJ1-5	CASSWGAGSNQPQHF
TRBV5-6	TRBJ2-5	CASSSLGLETQYF
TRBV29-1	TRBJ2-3	CSVEILGGGGTDTQYF
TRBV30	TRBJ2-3	CAWTASTDTQYF
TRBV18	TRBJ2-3	CASSVLAGGPSDTQYF
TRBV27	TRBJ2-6	CASSYSGANVLTF
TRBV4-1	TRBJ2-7	CASSLRRNYEQYF
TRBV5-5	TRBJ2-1	CASRQRGESGNEQFF
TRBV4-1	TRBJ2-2	CASSQEQGTGELFF
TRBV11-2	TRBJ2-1	CASSLLREGNNEQFF
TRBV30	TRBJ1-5	CAWSVLGDQPQHF
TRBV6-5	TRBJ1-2	CASSDRANYGYTF
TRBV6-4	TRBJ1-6	CASSDRPENSPLHF
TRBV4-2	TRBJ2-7	CASSQDWTGGYEQYF
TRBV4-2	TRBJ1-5	CASSQVFQGGVQPQHF
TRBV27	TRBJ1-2	CASSLQGTRNYGYTF
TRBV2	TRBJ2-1	CASLGTTYNEQFF
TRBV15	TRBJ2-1	CATSRVGTGAYNEQFF
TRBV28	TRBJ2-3	CASSPRRDLDTQYF
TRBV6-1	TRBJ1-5	CASSWDRVSNQPQHF
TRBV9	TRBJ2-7	CASSVGGGMSYEQYF
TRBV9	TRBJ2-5	CASSVYGQETQYF
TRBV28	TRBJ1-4	CASSGGAGTGREKLFF
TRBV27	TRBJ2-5	CASSLVQDEETQYF
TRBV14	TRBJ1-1	CASSQDLLLNTEAFF
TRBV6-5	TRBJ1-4	CASSPDRRSEKLFF
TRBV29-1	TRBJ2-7	CSVESHDEQHF
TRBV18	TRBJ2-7	CASSPGGGSYEQYF
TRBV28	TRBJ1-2	CASSRRGYGYTF
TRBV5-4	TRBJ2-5	CASSLAGSQETQYF
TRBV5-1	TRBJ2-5	CASSLESNQETQYF
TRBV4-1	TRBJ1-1	CASSQGGANTEAFF
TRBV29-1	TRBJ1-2	CSGYRDGYTF
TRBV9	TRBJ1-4	CASSEGTEPKEKLFF
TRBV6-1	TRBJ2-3	CASSQLAIGTDTQYF
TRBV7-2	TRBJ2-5	CASSFTGLRETQYF
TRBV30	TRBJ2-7	CAWTRDSHYEQYF
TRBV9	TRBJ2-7	CASSAGGQGGREQYF
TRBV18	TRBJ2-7	CASSPVGRADEQYF
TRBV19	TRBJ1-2	CASSIGAEQTIYGYTF
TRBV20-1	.	CSAFDTNEQYF
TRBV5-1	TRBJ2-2	CASSLRGGLAGEGELFF
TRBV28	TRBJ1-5	CASRYEGLGNQPQHF
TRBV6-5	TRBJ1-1	CASRIGQLVDTEAFF
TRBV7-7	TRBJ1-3	CASSAPQRGNTIYF
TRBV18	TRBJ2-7	CASSPPSSDEQYF
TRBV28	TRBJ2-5	CASTESGGQETQYF